The next 30 T cell receptor beta chains were all read from a single sample in a study of blood T cell repertoires in COVID-19. Using immunoSEQ multiplex PCR, the repertoire was profiled, and TCRdb retains in-frame clones only, with some absent. This sample has approximately 170,000 clones, with around 89% found just once. Input material: peripheral blood. All receptors come from a man in his 60s with acute or convalescent COVID-19.

This clone was observed a single time. The chain links TRBV6-6 to TRBJ1-2, with TRBD1 identical over 7 bases. The junction had 13 bases not matched to a gene; V was cut back by 6 bases and J by 6 bases. Germline V gene lookup returns CDR1 MNHNY and CDR2 SVGAGI (reference sequence). This CDR3 is 15 amino acids long. The CDR3 protein is CASSAPGTVFDGYTF. CDR3 sequence (DNA): TGTGCCAGCAGCGCCCCCGGGACAGTCTTCGATGGCTACACCTTC.

The chain uses TRBV24-1 and TRBJ1-5; 10 positions match TRBD1. Germline CDR1 is KGHDR and CDR2 is SFDVKD. The CDR3 runs 18 residues. V lost 4 bases, J lost 3 bases, and 11 bases stayed unmatched. CDR3 sequence reads: CATSEGTGDRGVNQPQHF. The DNA of the CDR3 is TGTGCCACCAGTGAGGGTACGGGGGACAGGGGTGTCAATCAGCCCCAGCATTTT.

This clone appeared a single time. The genes are TRBV29-1 and TRBJ1-5, with D possibly TRBD1 on 6 matching bases. This CDR3 spans 12 amino acids. Germline V CDR1 and CDR2: SQVTM, ANQGSEA. Trimming cost V 7 bases and J 4 bases, with 11 bases left between them. Here the CDR3 DNA reads TGCAGCGGACAGGTTCCTAATCAGCCCCAGCATTTT. Translating it yields CSGQVPNQPQHF.

Notes on this clone: The same CDR3 also results from other DNA sequences found in this sample. This sequence joins TRBV12-3 or TRBV12-4 and TRBJ1-4, with D tentatively TRBD1 (5 bases). The CDR3 extends over 12 amino acids. V dropped 3 bases and J dropped 8 bases, with 7 bases sitting between them. The CDR3, as DNA: TGTGCCAGCAGTTTCGGGGGAGAAAAACTGTTTTTT. Translation: CASSFGGEKLFF.

The chain uses TRBV5-1 and TRBJ1-1, with a possible D match to TRBD1 (5 bases). Trimming left V 0 bases short and J 3 bases short, with 12 bases between. Germline values: CDR1 SGHRS, CDR2 YFSETQ. The CDR3 covers 15 residues. In DNA form, the CDR3 reads TGCGCCAGCAGCTTGGGGGCAGGGATGCACACTGAAGCTTTCTTT. Translated: CASSLGAGMHTEAFF.

The rearrangement joins TRBV11-2 to TRBJ1-6; 8 bases fit TRBD1. V was clipped by 4 bases and J by 0 bases; unmatched bases: 2. The germline gives CDR1 SGHAT, CDR2 FQNNGV. CDR3 size: 16 residues. As DNA, the CDR3 is TGTGCCAGCAGCTGGGACAGGAGCTCCTATAATTCACCCCTCCACTTT. This gives the protein CASSWDRSSYNSPLHF.

The chain combines TRBV19 with TRBJ1-5; no firm D call. The germline V and J ends were trimmed by 5 bases and 2 bases, with 10 bases remaining between them. Germline CDR1 LNHDA, CDR2 SQIVND (reference sequence). The CDR3 runs to 14 residues. The CDR3 DNA is TGTGCCAGTAGTGTTCGGGTGGGCAATCAGCCCCAGCATTTT. Translated: CASSVRVGNQPQHF.

The chain carries TRBV27 and TRBJ2-7, with 8 bases lining up with TRBD1. With 6 bases clipped from V and 2 bases from J, the junction kept 12 bases outside the gene matches. The CDR3 is 16 residues long. Per the germline V gene, CDR1 is MNHEY and CDR2 is SMNVEV (reference sequence). CDR3 nucleotide sequence: TGTGCCAGCAGGACCACTAGACAGGGGCCTACCTACGAGCAGTACTTC. As protein: CASRTTRQGPTYEQYF.

This chain links TRBV24-1 with TRBJ1-2; 9 nucleotides match TRBD1. This CDR3 is built from 15 residues. Losses at the gene ends were 4 bases for V and 2 bases for J; bases not matched to a gene: 4. CDR1 and CDR2 from the germline V gene are KGHDR and SFDVKD. The CDR3 coding sequence is TGTGCCACCAGTGACGCGACAGGGGGAAACTATGGCTACACCTTC. Translating it yields CATSDATGGNYGYTF.

This clone was counted once. The chain carries TRBV24-1 and TRBJ2-3, with TRBD2 as a possible D gene (6 bases). Looked up from germline, CDR1 is KGHDR and CDR2 is SFDVKD. This CDR3 comprises 17 residues. Trimming pared 0 bases from V and 5 bases from J, leaving 17 bases between. CDR3 nucleotide sequence: TGTGCCACCAGTGATTTGCACGAAGGGGTGCGGGGAGATACGCAGTATTTT. This translates into CATSDLHEGVRGDTQYF.

The rearrangement links TRBV18 to TRBJ2-7, with D perhaps matching TRBD1 (6 bases). Between the trimmed V and J ends, which lost 1 base and 7 bases, there was a span of 11 bases. The germline CDR1 and CDR2 sequences are KGHSH and LQKENI. This CDR3 is built from 13 residues. CDR3 amino acids: CASSPRGQGEQYF. DNA of the CDR3: TGTGCCAGCTCACCACGGGGGCAGGGAGAGCAGTACTTC.

The rearrangement links TRBV30 to TRBJ2-7; TRBD2 matches at 9 bases. CDR1 is GTSNPN, CDR2 SVGIG, per germline (reference sequence). The CDR3 spans 17 residues. V gave up 5 bases and J gave up 2 bases; unmatched junction bases: 16. CDR3 DNA: TGTGCCTGGCGGGGGGGGACCCCGGGACTAGCTCCCTACGAGCAGTACTTC. Translating gives CAWRGGTPGLAPYEQYF.

This clone was detected once. The rearrangement joins TRBV6-6 to TRBJ2-7, with TRBD1 identical over 9 bases. The CDR3 runs to 17 residues. CDR1 MNHNY and CDR2 SVGAGI come from the germline V gene (reference sequence). J lost 2 bases, V lost 5 bases, and 13 bases had no gene match. In DNA, the CDR3 is TGTGCCAGCAGTCCCCGAATTGGGACAGGGTATACCTACGAGCAGTACTTC. This translates into CASSPRIGTGYTYEQYF.

The V and J genes are TRBV5-1 and TRBJ1-1, with D unresolved. The V end lost 3 bases, the J end lost 6 bases, and 12 bases lay between the germline ends. There are 13 residues in the CDR3. Germline values: CDR1 SGHRS, CDR2 YFSETQ. CDR3 nucleotides: TGCGCCAGCAGCTCCGGGGTTGTCGCTGAAGCTTTCTTT. Translation: CASSSGVVAEAFF.

J is TRBJ2-3 and V is TRBV10-1; 9 bases match TRBD2. The CDR3 sequence is 16 residues long. V lost 0 bases, J lost 1 base, and 2 bases stayed unmatched. CDR1 WNHNN and CDR2 SYGVQD come from the germline V gene (reference sequence). CDR3 loop: CASSESKRGGTDTQYF. DNA for the CDR3: TGCGCCAGCAGTGAGTCGAAGCGGGGGGGCACAGATACGCAGTATTTT.

The chain combines TRBV11-3 with TRBJ2-1; 9 bases are shared with TRBD1. Germline V gives CDR1 SGHNT, CDR2 YENEEA. The V segment lost 5 bases and the J segment 7 bases; nucleotides outside the gene matches: 6. This CDR3 region has 14 residues. The CDR3 sequence is CASSPWTGVNEQFF. CDR3 nucleotides: TGTGCCAGCAGCCCCTGGACAGGGGTGAATGAGCAGTTCTTC.

The chain links TRBV27 to TRBJ1-4; 9 positions agree with TRBD1. CDR1 and CDR2 (germline): MNHEY, SMNVEV (reference sequence). V gave up 3 bases and J gave up 11 bases; unmatched junction bases: 4. The CDR3 consists of 13 residues. The CDR3 bases are TGTGCCAGCAGTTTGAGGACAGGGGATAAACTGTTTTTT. Encoded protein: CASSLRTGDKLFF.

The chain recombines TRBV29-1 with TRBJ1-2; no reliable D call. Trimming cost V 7 bases and J 8 bases, with 14 bases left between them. The CDR3 extends over 11 amino acids. The germline CDR1 and CDR2 sequences are SQVTM and ANQGSEA. The CDR3 here is CSALFGEGYTF. The CDR3 DNA is TGCAGCGCACTTTTCGGGGAGGGCTACACCTTC.

The V and J genes are TRBV12-1 and TRBJ1-5; TRBD1, as called in the table, went unchecked against the DNA. TRBV12-1 is classified as a pseudogene. The CDR3 covers 15 residues. The CDR3 nucleotides are TGTGCCAGCAGCGTTGAGGCAGGGTCAAATCAGCCCCAGCATTTT. Amino acid sequence: CASSVEAGSNQPQHF.

This chain links TRBV7-2 with TRBJ2-3; perhaps TRBD1 as D (6 bases). CDR1 is SGHTA and CDR2 is FQGNSA in the germline V gene. The CDR3 runs to 14 residues. Trimming took off 5 bases at V and 2 bases at J, with 11 bases between the two ends. The CDR3 DNA sequence: TGTGCCAGCAGCCGGGACATATTCACAGATACGCAGTATTTT. It codes for CASSRDIFTDTQYF.

V usage is TRBV7-6 and J usage is TRBJ2-7, with 7 bases matching TRBD1. CDR1 is SGHVS and CDR2 is FNYEAQ in the germline V gene. CDR3 length: 15 residues. Unmatched junction bases numbered 4, after V lost 1 base and J lost 1 base. The DNA for the CDR3 is TGTGCCAGCAGCTTAGGACAGGGCAGATCCTACGAGCAGTACGTC. Encoded protein: CASSLGQGRSYEQYV.

This rearrangement joins TRBV10-3 to TRBJ1-6; D may be TRBD1 (6 bases). V gave up 4 bases and J gave up 4 bases, with 11 bases separating them. This CDR3 spans 15 amino acids. Per the germline V gene, CDR1 is ENHRY and CDR2 is SYGVKD. CDR3 bases: TGTGCCATCAGTGTAGGACAGCCATATAATTCACCCCTCCACTTT. It codes for CAISVGQPYNSPLHF.

The V gene is TRBV4-1, the J gene TRBJ2-2; D gene uncertain. The ends were cut back, 0 bases at V and 6 bases at J, with 17 bases in the middle. Germline V gene data show CDR1 as MGHRA and CDR2 as YSYEKL. The CDR3 is 17 amino acids. CDR3 in amino acids: CASSQERSFGGPGELFF. CDR3 bases: TGCGCCAGCAGCCAAGAACGGTCCTTCGGTGGGCCCGGGGAGCTGTTTTTT.

This clone was seen only once. The chain joins TRBV7-3 to TRBJ1-1; TRBD1 matches 8 bases. CDR1 and CDR2 from the germline V gene are SGHTA and FQGTGA. CDR3 length: 14 residues. The V gene end was trimmed by 3 bases and the J gene end by 4 bases; junction bases not matched to a gene: 4. The CDR3 coding sequence is TGTGCCAGCAGCTTTCAGGGGGCGATCACTGAAGCTTTCTTT. Encoded protein: CASSFQGAITEAFF.

This chain connects TRBV19 to TRBJ1-1, with D maybe TRBD1 (6 bases). The CDR3 sequence is 14 residues long. Trimming took 5 bases from V and 0 from J, leaving 10 bases between them. Germline lookup yields CDR1 LNHDA and CDR2 SQIVND (reference sequence). Written as DNA, the CDR3 is TGTGCCAGTAGTCTCAGGGGTATGAACACTGAAGCTTTCTTT. It is translated as CASSLRGMNTEAFF. Drawing the rest from reference TRBV19 and TRBJ1-1, the complete variable domain is DGGITQSPKYLFRKEGQNVTLSCEQNLNHDAMYWYRQDPGQGLRLIYYSQIVNDFQKGDIAEGYSVSREKKESFPLTVTSAQKNPTAFYLCASSLRGMNTEAFFGQGTRLTVV.

This chain joins TRBV4-1 and TRBJ2-7; TRBD1 matches at 11 bases. The CDR3 spans 15 residues. The germline V gene encodes CDR1 MGHRA and CDR2 YSYEKL. V lost 5 bases, J lost 2 bases, and 5 bases stayed unmatched. As DNA, the CDR3 is TGCGCCAGCAGCGTCGGGACAGGGGGGACCTACGAGCAGTACGTC. Encoded protein: CASSVGTGGTYEQYV.

This clone occurred once. V and J are TRBV27 and TRBJ2-6; 11 bases are shared with TRBD1. Germline V CDR1 and CDR2: MNHEY, SMNVEV (reference sequence). CDR3 length: 18 amino acids. J lost 0 bases, V lost 5 bases, and 6 bases had no gene match. CDR3 residues: CASSHFGQGASGANVLTF. CDR3 nucleotides: TGTGCCAGCAGTCATTTTGGACAGGGGGCCTCTGGGGCCAACGTCCTGACTTTC.

The chain has TRBV10-3 and TRBJ2-7; D unclear. Germline loops: CDR1 ENHRY, CDR2 SYGVKD. V was shortened by 3 bases and J by 8 bases, with 20 bases between the two germline ends. CDR3 length: 15 residues. For the CDR3, the DNA is TGTGCCATCAGTGACCCCAAGGAGAGCCCCGGCAAGCAGTACGTC. Its translation: CAISDPKESPGKQYV.

J is TRBJ1-2 and V is TRBV12-3 or TRBV12-4; 7 bases map to TRBD1. Trimming removed 6 bases from V and 5 bases from J; junction bases left unmatched: 6. CDR3 length: 13 amino acids. This CDR3 reads CASRIQGSYGYTF. CDR3 DNA: TGTGCCAGCAGGATACAGGGGAGTTATGGCTACACCTTC.

The chain joins TRBV6-5 to TRBJ1-2; TRBD1 might be the D (6 bases). Trimming pared 6 bases from V and 1 base from J, leaving 12 bases between. The CDR3 is made up of 14 amino acids. Germline lookup yields CDR1 MNHEY and CDR2 SVGAGI. In nucleotides, the CDR3 is TGTGCCAGCAGCATAAGGACAGATAACTATGGCTACACCTTC. Protein product: CASSIRTDNYGYTF.